This T cell receptor beta chain was obtained from a study of cytomegalovirus exposure and HLA in healthy donors (dated by TCRdb to between 2016 and 2019). In the study overall: According to a later analysis, one platform produced both the roughly 110 validation repertoires and the 720 or so repertoires of the first cohort. The aim of the study was to test whether cataloging public T cell receptors could identify signatures of past pathogen exposure. High-throughput TCR immunosequencing, statistical association of individual TCRs with disease status, and machine learning were combined to predict cytomegalovirus infection status. Besides the first cohort of around 670 subjects, a separate validation cohort made up of 120 different subjects was used. Overall study outcomes, separate from this receptor: A later analysis had no HLA typing for the validation cohort, so co-occurrence there was scored across all 120 or so repertoires. The classifier was reported to diagnose cytomegalovirus status with high specificity and sensitivity in both the original cohort and the validation cohort. It was suggested by the authors that the approach could potentially be generalized to other disease states and immunological phenotypes. Subsequent analysis determined that TCRs grouped into clusters in the first cohort also showed a tendency toward co-occurrence across the roughly 110 validation repertoires, and 94% of cluster scores exceeded 0. Three of the identified cytomegalovirus-associated TCR beta chains were confirmed in vitro to be specific for cytomegalovirus antigens. A total of 164 TCR beta chains were listed by the study as associated with cytomegalovirus. Most TCR sequences were seen in very few donors, while some public TCRs were found in many individuals.

Trimming removed 1 base from V and 6 bases from J, leaving 5 bases between the germline ends. Taken from cysteine to phenylalanine, the CDR3 has 11 residues. This entry keeps only the CDR3 DNA: 33 bases, framed from base 1. CDR1 is given as DFQATT and CDR2 as SNEGSKA, both from the germline V gene (reference sequence). The donors belonged to the validation cohort of about 130 subjects, which was separate from the roughly 700-subject first cohort. Worth noting for this clone: Its cognate antigen has yet to be identified. No much larger clone exists at a distance of one base, and base qualities are not known.

The library was obtained by the immunoSEQ multiplex PCR assay. On the study's bioinformatics: A statistical classification framework was developed to diagnose cytomegalovirus status using the catalog of TCR beta chain sequences. In its TCRdb copy, this immuneACCESS table keeps in-frame sequences only and misses some clones. Where compared with another copy, unresolved V genes explain less than half of these, and the others have no known cause. V and J calls and clone size are given by that table; D and trimming were obtained from the DNA. The sample profile shows some 150,000 clones; about 86% of them were found once. The ten biggest clones cover about 2.2% of the sample.

The TCR originated in a human donor in good health. The sequenced sample was PBMCs. The sequence joins TRBV20-1 to TRBJ2-3; TRBD2 is a possible D gene, resting on 5 matching bases. The CDR3 corresponds to CSARGRDTQYF. In nucleotides, the sequence is TGCAGTGCTAGAGGGAGGGATACGCAGTATTTT.